The present T cell receptor beta chain was sequenced within a study of post-analysis software for immune sequencing data. Notes on this clonotype: Its antigen is still unknown.

The authors incorporated unique molecular identifiers into the TCR beta cDNA libraries. Input of 1 to 10 million T cells yielded roughly 530,000 cDNA molecules. A single record per CDR3 protein comes from TCRdb applying MiXCR to the PCR reads. The sample has around 770,000 distinct CDR3 sequences, roughly 46% seen once. General study points: When compared against controls, multiple sclerosis patients showed significantly lower normalized Chao1 diversity.

This TCR was sampled from a girl aged 5-17 years with multiple sclerosis. Source material: blood.

CDR3: CASSLVNPSASAFF. The CDR3 nucleotides are TGTGCCAGCAGTTTAGTTAACCCCTCGGCATCAGCTTTCTTT. The chain carries TRBV12-3 or TRBV12-4 and TRBJ1-1; D is ambiguous. V was clipped by 1 base and J by 10 bases, with 16 bases between them. The CDR3 is 14 amino acids.